This T cell receptor (beta chain) was retrieved from a study of vaccination effects on CD4 cells after COVID-19. Study-wide results and caveats: Marked clonal contraction of both clone types appeared late after vaccination.

This clone was counted a few times. Its target is not known. Before sequencing took place, the ViraFEST assay used viral peptide pools to expand antigen-specific CD4+ T cells. Cells that had been cultured for less than 13 days were the source of isolated CD4+ T cells. Two doses of BNT162b2 or mRNA-1273 vaccine were administered to participants. Researchers reported culturing 2.1 million or so PBMC in each well, adding roughly 10 IU/ml IL-2 and approximately 10 ug/ml peptides. Produced via immunoSEQ multiplex PCR; TCRdb's table is partial and in-frame only. Among around 29,000 clones listed, 65% to 80% were seen once. The ends lost 5 bases at V and 5 bases at J; junction bases unmatched: 9. The CDR3 has 15 residues. Germline CDR1 is KGHSH and CDR2 is LQKENI.

The sequencing here drew on CD4+ T cells from PBMCs cultured with HCoV-NL63 spike peptides, taken after COVID-19 vaccination. The source of this sequence is a human donor who received a COVID-19 vaccine. V and J are TRBV18 and TRBJ1-2; TRBD1 aligns across 9 bases. CDR3 loop: CASSIRDRAPYGYTF. The CDR3 DNA is TGTGCCAGCTCAATCAGGGACAGGGCCCCATATGGCTACACCTTC.